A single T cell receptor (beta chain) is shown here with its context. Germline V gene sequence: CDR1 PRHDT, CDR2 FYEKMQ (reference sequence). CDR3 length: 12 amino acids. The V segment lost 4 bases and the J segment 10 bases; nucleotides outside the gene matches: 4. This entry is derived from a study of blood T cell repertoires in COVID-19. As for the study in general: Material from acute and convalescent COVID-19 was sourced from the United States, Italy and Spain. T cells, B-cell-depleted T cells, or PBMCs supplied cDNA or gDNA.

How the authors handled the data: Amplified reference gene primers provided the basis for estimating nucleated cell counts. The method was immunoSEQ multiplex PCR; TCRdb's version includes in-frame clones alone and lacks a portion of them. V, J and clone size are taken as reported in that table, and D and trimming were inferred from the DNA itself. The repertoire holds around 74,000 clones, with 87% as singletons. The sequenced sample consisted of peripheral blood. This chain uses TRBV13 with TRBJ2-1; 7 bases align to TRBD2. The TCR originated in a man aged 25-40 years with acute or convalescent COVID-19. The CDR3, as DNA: TGTGCCAGCAGCTCCAAAGCGGGAGAGCAGTTCTTC. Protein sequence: CASSSKAGEQFF.